The 28 T cell receptor beta chains reported below all come from one sample, sequenced in a study of shared clonotypes between healthy human individuals. Measured with immunoSEQ multiplex PCR; TCRdb has only the in-frame clones, and not every one. The sample records about 680,000 clones, about 92% being singletons. Naive CD8 cells comprised CD45RO-negative, CCR7-positively selected cells, excluding terminally differentiated effector memory CD45RA+ cells. Specimen: naive CD8+ T cells sorted from blood. These receptors all stem from a young man in good health.

The table lists this clone with a count of one. The gene calls are TRBV6-5 and TRBJ2-2, with 10 positions matching TRBD1. This CDR3 comprises 14 residues. Germline CDR1 MNHEY, CDR2 SVGAGI. Trimming took 5 bases from V and 6 from J; bases not matched to a gene: 3. CDR3 nucleotides: TGTGCCAGCAGTACGGACAGGGGGGCCGGGGAGCTGTTTTTT. It encodes CASSTDRGAGELFF.

The V call is TRBV29-1, the J call TRBJ1-5; possible D gene TRBD1, 6 bases. Per germline, CDR1 SQVTM and CDR2 ANQGSEA. The CDR3 has 13 residues. V was shortened by 3 bases and J by 6 bases, with 12 bases between the two germline ends. The CDR3 coding sequence is TGCAGCGTTGAGGAGGGGGTCGGTCAGCCCCAGCATTTT. This codes for CSVEEGVGQPQHF.

This rearrangement joins TRBV19 to TRBJ2-1; 9 bases fit TRBD2. Germline V CDR1 and CDR2: LNHDA, SQIVND (reference sequence). The CDR3 runs to 14 residues. The junction had 6 bases not matched to a gene; V was cut back by 6 bases and J by 6 bases. The DNA of the CDR3 is TGTGCCAGTAGCGAGCGGGAGGCTCCCAATGAGCAGTTCTTC. Its translation: CASSEREAPNEQFF.

This chain connects TRBV27 to TRBJ1-4; the D gene is possibly TRBD1 (5 bases). Per the germline V gene, CDR1 is MNHEY and CDR2 is SMNVEV (reference sequence). The germline V and J ends were trimmed by 8 bases and 2 bases, with 18 bases remaining between them. The CDR3 runs to 16 residues. In DNA, the CDR3 is TGTGCCAGCTCCGGGGACCCGAGGGCGACTAATGAAAAACTGTTTTTT. Protein: CASSGDPRATNEKLFF.

This chain joins TRBV9 and TRBJ2-6; 7 positions match TRBD1. Looked up from germline, CDR1 is SGDLS and CDR2 is YYNGEE. This CDR3 region has 17 residues. V lost 4 bases and J lost 0; bases outside the gene matches: 7. The CDR3 is CASSLPTGTSGANVLTF. CDR3 bases: TGTGCCAGCAGCCTCCCGACAGGGACCTCTGGGGCCAACGTCCTGACTTTC.

V and J are TRBV14 and TRBJ1-4, with D perhaps TRBD1 (5 bases). Trimming stripped 4 bases from V and 8 bases from J, with 17 bases between. The CDR3 loop spans 15 amino acids. CDR1 SGHDN and CDR2 FVKESK come from the germline V gene. The CDR3 coding sequence is TGTGCCAGCAGCCTAATAACAGGAAGCCGAGAAAAACTGTTTTTT. Translated, it gives CASSLITGSREKLFF.

This clone has a handful of counts. Here the CDR3 DNA reads TGTGCCAGCAGCTTACGGGGGAGCGACGAGCAGTACTTC. Translating it yields CASSLRGSDEQYF. The chain combines TRBV7-9 with TRBJ2-7, with TRBD2 as a possible D gene (6 bases). V was clipped by 2 bases and J by 5 bases, with 10 bases between them. CDR3 length: 13 amino acids. Germline CDR1 is SEHNR and CDR2 is FQNEAQ (reference sequence).

The chain recombines TRBV9 with TRBJ2-7, with TRBD2 matching over 8 bases. Trimming removed 4 bases from V and 5 bases from J; junction bases left unmatched: 11. This CDR3 has 15 residues. From germline, CDR1 is SGDLS and CDR2 YYNGEE. The CDR3 sequence is CASSPSGSMADEQYF. DNA of the CDR3: TGTGCCAGCAGCCCAAGCGGGAGTATGGCCGACGAGCAGTACTTC.

V gene TRBV2 combines with J gene TRBJ2-7; 11 nucleotides align to TRBD2. CDR1 and CDR2 (germline): SNHLY, FYNNEI. The J segment lost 3 bases and the V segment lost 6 bases, leaving 7 bases of the junction unmatched. The CDR3 contains 15 residues. CDR3 amino acids: CASRGGTSGSYEQYF. CDR3 in DNA: TGTGCCAGCAGGGGTGGGACTAGCGGCAGCTACGAGCAGTACTTC.

The rearrangement uses TRBV7-9 and TRBJ1-2; TRBD1 might be the D (5 bases). The V gene's germline CDR1 is SEHNR and CDR2 FQNEAQ (reference sequence). The germline V and J ends were trimmed by 5 bases and 13 bases, with 14 bases remaining between them. The CDR3 consists of 11 residues. The CDR3 DNA follows: TGTGCCAGCAGCAGTGGGACCGCCCTCACCTTC. Its protein is CASSSGTALTF.

The chain is built from TRBV7-9 and TRBJ2-7, with a tentative D call TRBD2 (6 bases). Looked up from germline, CDR1 is SEHNR and CDR2 is FQNEAQ (reference sequence). With 7 bases removed from V and 4 bases from J, the gap between germline ends came to 26 bases. CDR3 length equals 17 residues. The CDR3 protein is CASNRNGGELGWYEQYF. DNA of the CDR3: TGTGCCAGCAACCGGAATGGAGGGGAGCTAGGGTGGTACGAGCAGTACTTC.

The V and J genes are TRBV25-1 and TRBJ1-2; no definite D call. CDR3 length: 14 amino acids. The germline gives CDR1 MGHDK, CDR2 SYGVNS. The V and J ends lost 4 bases and 4 bases respectively, with 13 bases between them. The chain's CDR3 is CASSAPAPPYGYTF. DNA of the CDR3: TGTGCCAGCAGTGCACCCGCACCTCCCTATGGCTACACCTTC.

The chain joins TRBV27 to TRBJ1-5; D is unresolved. V lost 4 bases and J lost 4, with 8 bases in between. The CDR3 is 13 amino acids. The germline V gene encodes CDR1 MNHEY and CDR2 SMNVEV (reference sequence). The CDR3 reads CASSWSFNQPQHF. The DNA for the CDR3 is TGTGCCAGCAGTTGGTCCTTTAATCAGCCCCAGCATTTT.

This clone has a single count. The chain is built from TRBV15 and TRBJ2-3; 9 bases align to TRBD2. Looked up from germline, CDR1 is LNHNV and CDR2 is YYDKDF (reference sequence). Trimming at V came to 0 bases and at J to 6 bases, leaving 13 bases not matched to a gene. This CDR3 contains 18 residues. The CDR3 protein is CATSRDTTGTSMTDTQYF. The CDR3 DNA is TGTGCCACCAGCAGAGATACCACCGGGACTAGCATGACGGATACGCAGTATTTT.

The chain couples TRBV9 to TRBJ2-1; tentatively, D is TRBD2 (6 bases). Germline-derived CDR1 and CDR2 are SGDLS and YYNGEE. The CDR3 contains 16 residues. The V and J ends lost 0 bases and 6 bases respectively, with 16 bases between them. The CDR3 region is CASSVGGGISSNEQFF. CDR3 in DNA: TGTGCCAGCAGCGTAGGAGGAGGGATTTCTTCCAATGAGCAGTTCTTC.

Comments on this clone: This CDR3 is also generated by other DNA sequences in the sample. V is TRBV29-1 and J is TRBJ2-7, with TRBD2 identical over 10 bases. V lost 1 base, J lost 3 bases, and 3 bases stayed unmatched. The CDR3 spans 14 residues. Germline CDR1 and CDR2: SQVTM and ANQGSEA. The CDR3 DNA sequence: TGCAGCGTTGAAGGGCTAGCGGGAGACTACGAGCAGTACTTC. Amino acids: CSVEGLAGDYEQYF.

The chain combines TRBV15 with TRBJ2-3; no reliable D call. The CDR3 has 14 amino acids. Germline lookup yields CDR1 LNHNV and CDR2 YYDKDF (reference sequence). V was cut by 6 bases and J by 1 base, with 11 bases left in between. The CDR3 region is CATSLSSRTDTQYF. CDR3 nucleotides: TGTGCCACCAGTCTCTCAAGCCGCACAGATACGCAGTATTTT.

The CDR3 loop is CASNIVEGYEQYF. The CDR3 region has the DNA TGTGCCAGCAATATAGTAGAAGGCTACGAGCAGTACTTC. The chain is built from TRBV2 and TRBJ2-7; no firm D call. The V gene's germline CDR1 is SNHLY and CDR2 FYNNEI. V was shortened by 7 bases and J by 3 bases, with 13 bases between the two germline ends. This CDR3 is 13 amino acids long.

The chain uses TRBV7-8 and TRBJ2-7; D is perhaps TRBD1 or TRBD2 (5 bases each). In germline, CDR1 is SGHVS, CDR2 FQNEAQ. The CDR3 spans 14 residues. The V end lost 0 bases, the J end lost 3 bases, and 9 bases lay between the germline ends. The CDR3 is CASSLAGTLYEQYF. The CDR3 nucleotides are TGTGCCAGCAGCTTAGCGGGGACCCTCTACGAGCAGTACTTC.

The rearrangement joins TRBV11-1 to TRBJ2-7; 7 nucleotides match TRBD2. Germline loops: CDR1 SGHAT, CDR2 FQDESV (reference sequence). This CDR3 spans 16 amino acids. Trimming removed 2 bases from V and 4 bases from J; junction bases left unmatched: 11. The CDR3, as DNA: TGTGCCAGCAGCTTATCCCCGCTAGCGGCCGGGTACGAGCAGTACTTC. This codes for CASSLSPLAAGYEQYF. The full variable domain, completed using reference TRBV11-1 and TRBJ2-7, is EAEVAQSPRYKITEKSQAVAFWCDPISGHATLYWYRQILGQGPELLVQFQDESVVDDSQLPKDRFSAERLKGVDSTLKIQPAELGDSAMYLCASSLSPLAAGYEQYFGPGTRLTVT.

The chain links TRBV7-8 to TRBJ1-2; tentatively, D is TRBD1 (6 bases). CDR1 SGHVS and CDR2 FQNEAQ come from the germline V gene. The V and J ends lost 1 base and 7 bases respectively, with 25 bases between them. CDR3 length: 18 amino acids. The CDR3 nucleotides read TGTGCCAGCAGCTTAGATACCCAGGGGAGGCGCCCGGCGGGTGGCTACACCTTC. As protein: CASSLDTQGRRPAGGYTF.

This CDR3 reads CASSPGLAGYEQYF. The CDR3 DNA is TGTGCCAGCAGTCCGGGACTAGCGGGCTACGAGCAGTACTTC. The genes are TRBV28 and TRBJ2-7; 12 nucleotides agree with TRBD2. The CDR3 consists of 14 residues. Germline assignment: CDR1 MDHEN and CDR2 SYDVKM. V lost 5 bases and J lost 3; bases outside the gene matches: 2.

V and J are TRBV10-3 and TRBJ1-2; TRBD1 might be the D (5 bases). The CDR3 totals 13 residues. The germline V gene encodes CDR1 ENHRY and CDR2 SYGVKD. Trimming removed 4 bases at V and 3 bases at J, with 9 bases between. The CDR3 sequence: CAISGQGDYGYTF. CDR3 in DNA: TGTGCCATCAGTGGCCAGGGTGACTATGGCTACACCTTC.

The CDR3 loop reads CASSPRDSGGDEQYF. Here the CDR3 DNA reads TGTGCCAGCAGCCCCCGGGACTCCGGTGGGGACGAGCAGTACTTC. The rearrangement links TRBV7-2 to TRBJ2-7; D might be TRBD2 (6 bases). CDR3 size: 15 residues. CDR1 SGHTA and CDR2 FQGNSA come from the germline V gene. V gave up 5 bases and J gave up 5 bases, with 19 bases separating them. Based on the CDR3 plus reference TRBV7-2 and TRBJ2-7, the full variable domain is GAGVSQSPSNKVTEKGKDVELRCDPISGHTALYWYRQSLGQGLEFLIYFQGNSAPDKSGLPSDRFSAERTGGSVSTLTIQRTQQEDSAVYLCASSPRDSGGDEQYFGPGTRLTVT.

A single count supports this clone. V gene TRBV27 combines with J gene TRBJ1-1; D remains unclear. With 7 bases removed from V and 3 bases from J, the gap between germline ends came to 12 bases. CDR1 is MNHEY, CDR2 SMNVEV, per germline (reference sequence). This CDR3 comprises 13 residues. CDR3 sequence: CASMSWTDTEAFF. The CDR3 nucleotides read TGTGCCAGCATGAGCTGGACGGACACTGAAGCTTTCTTT.

This chain uses TRBV7-6 with TRBJ2-1; D is uncertain. The germline CDR1 and CDR2 sequences are SGHVS and FNYEAQ. The CDR3 has 14 amino acids. With 0 bases removed from V and 3 bases from J, the gap between germline ends came to 6 bases. As DNA, the CDR3 is TGTGCCAGCAGCTTAGCGGGTTACTACAATGAGCAGTTCTTC. Protein sequence: CASSLAGYYNEQFF. Full variable domain (outside the CDR3, taken from reference TRBV7-6 and TRBJ2-1): GAGVSQSPRYKVTKRGQDVALRCDPISGHVSLYWYRQALGQGPEFLTYFNYEAQQDKSGLPNDRFSAERPEGSISTLTIQRTEQRDSAMYRCASSLAGYYNEQFFGPGTRLTVL.

The V call is TRBV4-2, the J call TRBJ2-7; TRBD2 aligns across 7 bases. CDR1 LGHNA and CDR2 YNFKEQ come from the germline V gene. With 5 bases clipped from V and 5 bases from J, the junction kept 6 bases outside the gene matches. The CDR3 is 13 residues long. In DNA, the CDR3 is TGTGCCAGCAGCGGGAGGGGCGAGGACGAGCAGTACTTC. This encodes CASSGRGEDEQYF.

The chain is built from TRBV28 and TRBJ1-1, with D maybe TRBD1 (5 bases). Germline CDR1 and CDR2: MDHEN and SYDVKM. V was trimmed by 6 bases and J by 3 bases, leaving 11 bases between them. This CDR3 spans 13 amino acids. In DNA, the CDR3 is TGTGCCAGCAGCCACCGGGGGTACACTGAAGCTTTCTTT. It encodes CASSHRGYTEAFF.